This section outlines one TCR beta chain sequence together with its context. The antigen remains unidentified. The entry originates in a study of T-cell reconstitution after alpha-beta-depleted transplantation in children. This CDR3 spans 13 amino acids. J was trimmed by 3 bases and V by 5 bases; bases with no gene match: 6. Germline V CDR1 and CDR2: DFQATT, SNEGSKA (reference sequence). Researchers prepared the TCRbeta library using unique molecular identifiers, the study reports. TCRdb passed the PCR reads through MiXCR, listing each CDR3 protein once. The table lists approximately 300,000 distinct CDR3 sequences, 10% of them singletons. Study-wide findings and caveats: Diversity and T-cell counts at one year after transplant derived mostly from new T cells. About two months after transplant, alpha-beta T cells reportedly came from several hundred expanded graft clones. Diversity of TCRbeta at day 60 was high in some patients, arising from surviving recipient T cells and thymic progenitors.

This chain connects TRBV20-1 to TRBJ1-2; 7 nucleotides align to TRBD1. This sample comprised PBMCs, obtained before TCRalphabeta/CD19-depleted stem cell transplant. This sequence was found in a boy under two years old with acute myeloid leukemia, due to receive a stem cell transplant. CDR3 sequence (DNA): TGCAGTGCTTGGGACAGAGGGGACTATGGCTACACCTTC. Protein: CSAWDRGDYGYTF.